The present T cell receptor beta chain was sequenced within a study of beta chain features in type 1 diabetes. Looking at the study overall: All samples together contributed 100 million to 120 million sorted cells for examination.

Study conclusions and caveats: Patients with type 1 diabetes showed fewer VDJ junction insertions and more deletions. Significant though moderate, a shortening of TCRB CDR3s appeared in all four CD4+ subsets of Type 1 diabetes patients.

The CDR3 has 15 residues. CDR1 SGHTA and CDR2 FQGTGA come from the germline V gene. With 1 base removed from V and 0 bases from J, the gap between germline ends came to 6 bases. Sequenced material consisted of expressed TCRB transcripts (all of the isolated RNA was reverse transcribed). Deep immunoSEQ sequencing covered naive, central memory and regulatory T cell samples. Libraries were prepared by immunoSEQ multiplex PCR; TCRdb keeps only in-frame clonotypes and omits some of them. The sample includes some 360,000 clones, about 10% of them seen just once. For this clone: The antigen is not known.

The clonotype was recovered from a man aged 25-45 years with type 1 diabetes. The sample comprised central memory CD4+ T cells from blood. The chain carries TRBV7-3 and TRBJ2-2; D remains ambiguous. The CDR3 is CASSLKGSNTGELFF. CDR3 DNA: TGTGCCAGCAGCTTAAAAGGGTCGAACACCGGGGAGCTGTTTTTT.